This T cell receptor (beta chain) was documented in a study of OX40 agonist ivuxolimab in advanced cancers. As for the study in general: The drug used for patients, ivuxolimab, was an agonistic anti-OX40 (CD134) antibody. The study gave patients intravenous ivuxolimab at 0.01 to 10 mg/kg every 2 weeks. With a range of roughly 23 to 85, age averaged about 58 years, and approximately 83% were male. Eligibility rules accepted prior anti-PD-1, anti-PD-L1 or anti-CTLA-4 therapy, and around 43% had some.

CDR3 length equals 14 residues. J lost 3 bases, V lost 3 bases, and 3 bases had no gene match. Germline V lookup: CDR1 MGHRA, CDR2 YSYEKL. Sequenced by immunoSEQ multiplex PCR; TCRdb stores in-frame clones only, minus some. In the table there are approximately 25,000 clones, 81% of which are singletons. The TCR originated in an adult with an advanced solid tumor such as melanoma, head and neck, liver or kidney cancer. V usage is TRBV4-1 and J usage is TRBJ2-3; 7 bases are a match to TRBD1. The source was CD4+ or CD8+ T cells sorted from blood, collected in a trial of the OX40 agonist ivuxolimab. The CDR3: CASSHPGGTDTQYF. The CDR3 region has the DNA TGCGCCAGCAGCCACCCAGGGGGAACAGATACGCAGTATTTT.